The rows below give T cell receptor beta chains drawn from one sample of a study of shared clonotypes between healthy human individuals. Profiling relied on immunoSEQ multiplex PCR, and the TCRdb table lists in-frame clones only, not all of them. The sample comprises approximately 240,000 clones, over 50% of which are singletons, and roughly 10% rests with the top ten. The sample comprised memory CD4+ T cells sorted from blood. The source of these receptors is a man aged 25 to 45 in good health. Both conserved end residues are part of each CDR3. Each record gives: V gene, clone size, D gene, J gene, CDR3 protein, CDR3 DNA. D genes are given only for firm matches. Clone size is given for some rows only: seen once, a few or many times, or a class if the clone is expanded.

V: TRBV5-1
size: .
D: .
J: TRBJ1-4
CDR3: CASSPGSPNEKLFF
DNA: TGCGCCAGCAGCCCCGGGTCTCCTAATGAAAAACTGTTTTTT

V: TRBV2
size: .
D: TRBD1
J: TRBJ2-1
CDR3: CASSDWTGGYNEQFF
DNA: TGTGCCAGCAGTGATTGGACAGGGGGCTACAATGAGCAGTTCTTC

V: TRBV7-2
size: few
D: TRBD2
J: TRBJ2-2
CDR3: CATGASGIGELFF
DNA: TGTGCCACTGGGGCTAGCGGGATCGGGGAGCTGTTTTTT

V: TRBV9
size: many
D: TRBD2
J: TRBJ2-5
CDR3: CASSVDASGIKETQYF
DNA: TGTGCCAGCAGCGTAGATGCTAGCGGGATTAAAGAGACCCAGTACTTC

V: TRBV5-5
size: .
D: TRBD1
J: TRBJ2-5
CDR3: CASRGQGFETQYF
DNA: TGTGCCAGCAGGGGACAGGGCTTCGAGACCCAGTACTTC

V: TRBV9
size: .
D: TRBD1
J: TRBJ2-2
CDR3: CASTRQGSSTGELFF
DNA: TGTGCCAGCACCCGACAGGGGTCGAGCACCGGGGAGCTGTTTTTT

V: TRBV28
size: .
D: TRBD2
J: TRBJ2-7
CDR3: CASSLLAGDGEQYF
DNA: TGTGCCAGCAGTTTGCTAGCGGGAGACGGCGAGCAGTACTTC

V: TRBV5-4
size: many
D: .
J: TRBJ1-2
CDR3: CASSRQAPTAAGYTF
DNA: TGTGCCAGCAGCCGCCAGGCGCCAACAGCGGCTGGCTACACCTTC

V: TRBV27
size: .
D: .
J: TRBJ1-2
CDR3: CASRGNSNYGYTF
DNA: TGTGCCAGCCGGGGGAATTCTAACTATGGCTACACCTTC

V: TRBV9
size: many
D: .
J: TRBJ1-2
CDR3: CASSPRSGGYGYTF
DNA: TGTGCCAGCAGCCCCCGATCCGGCGGCTATGGCTACACCTTC

V: TRBV7-9
size: .
D: .
J: TRBJ1-1
CDR3: CASSSRGHTNTEAFF
DNA: TGTGCCAGCAGCTCGCGGGGACACACGAACACTGAAGCTTTCTTT

V: TRBV18
size: .
D: .
J: TRBJ2-5
CDR3: CASSPLGMGETQYF
DNA: TGTGCCAGCTCACCACTAGGGATGGGAGAGACCCAGTACTTC

V: TRBV9
size: .
D: .
J: TRBJ1-3
CDR3: CASSPQSGTERNTIYF
DNA: TGTGCCAGCAGCCCTCAGTCCGGGACGGAGAGAAACACCATATATTTT

V: TRBV5-1
size: .
D: .
J: TRBJ1-1
CDR3: CASGSVRGRAEAFF
DNA: TGCGCCAGCGGGAGTGTTCGAGGGAGGGCTGAAGCTTTCTTT

V: TRBV5-1
size: .
D: TRBD2
J: TRBJ2-2
CDR3: CASSLAGVDTGELFF
DNA: TGCGCCAGCAGCTTAGCGGGAGTGGACACCGGGGAGCTGTTTTTT

V: TRBV5-1
size: .
D: TRBD1
J: TRBJ1-1
CDR3: CASSLGTGGHGTEAFF
DNA: TGCGCCAGCAGCTTGGGGACAGGGGGGCATGGCACTGAAGCTTTCTTT

V: TRBV6-1
size: .
D: .
J: TRBJ2-1
CDR3: CASVRQYNEQFF
DNA: TGTGCCAGCGTTCGCCAATACAATGAGCAGTTCTTC

V: TRBV10-3
size: .
D: .
J: TRBJ1-1
CDR3: CAISESWGGVTEAFF
DNA: TGTGCCATCAGTGAGTCATGGGGAGGTGTCACTGAAGCTTTCTTT

V: TRBV7-8
size: .
D: .
J: TRBJ2-7
CDR3: CASSLRSKAGRRFSYEQYF
DNA: TGTGCCAGCAGCTTAAGGTCCAAGGCGGGACGGAGGTTTAGCTACGAGCAGTACTTC

V: TRBV30
size: .
D: .
J: TRBJ2-7
CDR3: CAWSVRPTAYEQYF
DNA: TGTGCCTGGAGTGTAAGGCCCACCGCCTACGAGCAGTACTTC

V: TRBV5-1
size: .
D: .
J: TRBJ2-7
CDR3: CASSVTGLRSYEQYF
DNA: TGCGCCAGCAGCGTAACCGGGTTACGGTCCTACGAGCAGTACTTC

V: TRBV7-2
size: .
D: .
J: TRBJ2-3
CDR3: CASSLAPGSTDTQYF
DNA: TGTGCCAGCAGCTTAGCGCCGGGAAGCACAGATACGCAGTATTTT

V: TRBV4-3
size: few
D: TRBD1
J: TRBJ2-2
CDR3: CASSQDWGQTNTGELFF
DNA: TGCGCCAGCAGCCAAGATTGGGGACAGACGAACACCGGGGAGCTGTTTTTT

V: TRBV5-1
size: .
D: TRBD2
J: TRBJ2-3
CDR3: CASSLELAGSWADTQYF
DNA: TGCGCCAGCAGCTTGGAACTAGCGGGCTCATGGGCAGATACGCAGTATTTT

V: TRBV27
size: many
D: .
J: TRBJ2-2
CDR3: CASSFFGVQGTGELFF
DNA: TGTGCCAGCAGTTTCTTTGGGGTTCAGGGCACCGGGGAGCTGTTTTTT

V: TRBV30
size: .
D: .
J: TRBJ2-2
CDR3: CAWSVRGTGELFF
DNA: TGTGCCTGGAGTGTTCGGGGGACCGGGGAGCTGTTTTTT

V: TRBV7-9
size: .
D: TRBD1
J: TRBJ2-7
CDR3: CASSPIPMGTGTSSYEQYF
DNA: TGTGCCAGCAGCCCAATTCCAATGGGGACAGGGACGAGCTCCTACGAGCAGTACTTC

V: TRBV5-1
size: .
D: TRBD2
J: TRBJ2-1
CDR3: CASSLDGGRGYNEQFF
DNA: TGCGCCAGCAGCTTGGATGGCGGGAGGGGCTACAATGAGCAGTTCTTC

V: TRBV6-5
size: few
D: .
J: TRBJ1-4
CDR3: CASSRREVKKLFF
DNA: TGTGCCAGCAGTAGGAGGGAGGTGAAGAAACTGTTTTTT

V: TRBV11-2
size: .
D: TRBD2
J: TRBJ2-1
CDR3: CASSPGLANEQFF
DNA: TGTGCCAGCAGCCCGGGACTAGCTAATGAGCAGTTCTTC

V: TRBV5-4
size: .
D: .
J: TRBJ2-1
CDR3: CASSFPGNEQFF
DNA: TGTGCCAGCAGCTTCCCCGGGAATGAGCAGTTCTTC

V: TRBV28
size: .
D: .
J: TRBJ2-7
CDR3: CASRISGDYEQYF
DNA: TGTGCCAGCAGGATTTCAGGGGACTACGAGCAGTACTTC

V: TRBV9
size: .
D: .
J: TRBJ2-1
CDR3: CASSPSRGRSAYNEQFF
DNA: TGTGCCAGCAGCCCCTCAAGGGGCCGGAGCGCCTACAATGAGCAGTTCTTC

V: TRBV9
size: many
D: .
J: TRBJ2-3
CDR3: CASSVGSLRTDTQYF
DNA: TGTGCCAGCAGCGTAGGGAGTCTGCGCACAGATACGCAGTATTTT

V: TRBV28
size: few
D: .
J: TRBJ2-7
CDR3: CATNRDPSYEQYF
DNA: TGTGCCACCAACCGGGACCCCTCCTACGAGCAGTACTTC

V: TRBV6-4
size: .
D: .
J: TRBJ2-2
CDR3: CASSEEGSGTGELFF
DNA: TGTGCCAGCAGTGAGGAGGGCTCGGGAACCGGGGAGCTGTTTTTT

V: TRBV28
size: .
D: TRBD2
J: TRBJ2-3
CDR3: CASSSRAGITDTQYF
DNA: TGTGCCAGCAGTTCCCGAGCGGGAATCACAGATACGCAGTATTTT

V: TRBV5-1
size: .
D: TRBD2
J: TRBJ2-1
CDR3: CASSERGDGNEQFF
DNA: TGCGCCAGCAGCGAGCGGGGGGACGGCAATGAGCAGTTCTTC

V: TRBV5-1
size: .
D: .
J: TRBJ2-3
CDR3: CASSLEGLRDTQYF
DNA: TGCGCCAGCAGCTTGGAGGGTTTGCGGGATACGCAGTATTTT

V: TRBV12-5
size: .
D: .
J: TRBJ2-5
CDR3: CASAPLNGEETQYF
DNA: TGTGCTAGTGCCCCTTTAAACGGGGAAGAGACCCAGTACTTC

V: TRBV29-1
size: few
D: .
J: TRBJ1-2
CDR3: CSVSFPYGYTF
DNA: TGCAGCGTGAGCTTCCCATATGGCTACACCTTC

V: TRBV28
size: .
D: TRBD2
J: TRBJ2-5
CDR3: CASSLPGLAGGETQYF
DNA: TGTGCCAGCAGTCTCCCGGGACTAGCGGGAGGGGAGACCCAGTACTTC

V: TRBV5-1
size: .
D: .
J: TRBJ2-1
CDR3: CASSSSGRREDRQTIGEQFF
DNA: TGCGCCAGCAGCTCCTCGGGACGCAGGGAGGACCGCCAGACCATTGGGGAGCAGTTCTTC

V: TRBV7-9
size: .
D: TRBD1
J: TRBJ1-2
CDR3: CASSPGQGADGYTF
DNA: TGTGCCAGCAGCCCGGGACAGGGGGCAGATGGCTACACCTTC

V: TRBV28
size: .
D: .
J: TRBJ1-1
CDR3: CASTVQMNTEAFF
DNA: TGTGCCAGCACGGTACAGATGAACACTGAAGCTTTCTTT

V: TRBV10-3
size: .
D: TRBD1
J: TRBJ2-1
CDR3: CAISTGQVSNEQFF
DNA: TGTGCCATCAGCACAGGACAGGTCAGCAATGAGCAGTTCTTC

V: TRBV5-1
size: .
D: TRBD2
J: TRBJ2-5
CDR3: CASAPTSGRGETQYF
DNA: TGCGCCAGCGCCCCGACTAGCGGGAGAGGGGAGACCCAGTACTTC

V: TRBV11-2
size: .
D: .
J: TRBJ1-3
CDR3: CASSLWGRLSSGNTIYF
DNA: TGTGCCAGCAGCTTATGGGGACGGTTAAGCTCTGGAAACACCATATATTTT

V: TRBV5-5
size: .
D: TRBD2
J: TRBJ2-7
CDR3: CASSLPSAGAYEQYF
DNA: TGTGCCAGCAGCTTGCCTTCAGCGGGAGCGTACGAGCAGTACTTC

V: TRBV7-8
size: .
D: .
J: TRBJ1-1
CDR3: CASSLNGGTYTEAFF
DNA: TGTGCCAGCAGCTTAAACGGCGGTACCTACACTGAAGCTTTCTTT

V: TRBV6-6
size: .
D: .
J: TRBJ1-3
CDR3: CASSRSSGNTIYF
DNA: TGTGCCAGCTCCCGCAGCTCTGGAAACACCATATATTTT

V: TRBV30
size: .
D: .
J: TRBJ1-5
CDR3: CAWSNDHQTQPQHF
DNA: TGTGCCTGGAGTAACGATCACCAGACCCAGCCCCAGCATTTT

V: TRBV6-5
size: many
D: TRBD1
J: TRBJ1-3
CDR3: CASRRQGENTIYF
DNA: TGTGCCAGCAGGCGACAGGGGGAAAACACCATATATTTT

V: TRBV10-3
size: .
D: .
J: TRBJ2-7
CDR3: CAISEGLTYEQYF
DNA: TGTGCCATCAGTGAGGGACTAACATACGAGCAGTACTTC

V: TRBV11-3
size: .
D: .
J: TRBJ2-5
CDR3: CASSLGAPGETQYF
DNA: TGTGCCAGCAGCTTAGGGGCCCCGGGGGAGACCCAGTACTTC

V: TRBV2
size: .
D: .
J: TRBJ2-1
CDR3: CASRIRLEGEQFF
DNA: TGTGCCAGCAGAATAAGGCTCGAGGGAGAGCAGTTCTTC

V: TRBV18
size: few
D: .
J: TRBJ1-2
CDR3: CASSPLIGYTF
DNA: TGTGCCAGCTCACCACTAATCGGCTACACCTTC